These 31 T cell receptor beta chains originate from one sample sequenced in a study of neurological immune-mediated disorders (dated by TCRdb to between 2019 and 2020). Library method: 5' RACE. The sequencer was an Illumina HiSeq 2500. Through fastp at Q25 and MiXCR, TCRdb rebuilt clones from the public reads, retaining in-frame beta chains. Here each entry gathers all rows of one CDR3 protein and keeps the most common genes and DNA. Counted in this sample were roughly 46,000 distinct CDR3 sequences; roughly 2% of them appeared once. The top ten clonotypes cover more than 2% of the sample. Input material: PBMCs. The receptors originated from a woman aged 35 to 49 with multiple sclerosis.

This clonotype was recorded many times. This chain joins TRBV14 and TRBJ2-1; no clear D gene. The CDR3 runs 13 residues. Trimming left V 1 base short and J 6 bases short, with 7 bases between. CDR1 and CDR2 (germline): SGHDN, FVKESK. The CDR3 sequence: CASSQGLGNEQFF. The CDR3 nucleotides read TGTGCCAGCAGCCAAGGATTAGGCAATGAGCAGTTCTTC. The whole variable domain, remainder taken from reference TRBV14 and TRBJ2-1, is EAGVTQFPSHSVIEKGQTVTLRCDPISGHDNLYWYRRVMGKEIKFLLHFVKESKQDESGMPNNRFLAERTGGTYSTLKVQPAELEDSGVYFCASSQGLGNEQFFGPGTRLTVL.

This clonotype was found many times. The chain recombines TRBV7-9 with TRBJ2-1; 10 positions agree with TRBD2. J was trimmed by 9 bases and V by 5 bases; bases with no gene match: 16. The CDR3 has 17 amino acids. CDR1 SEHNR and CDR2 FQNEAQ come from the germline V gene (reference sequence). This CDR3 is CASSRTSGGAMFGEQFF. CDR3 nucleotide sequence: TGTGCCAGCAGCCGTACGAGCGGGGGGGCAATGTTTGGTGAGCAGTTCTTC.

This clonotype has ten or more counts. The chain couples TRBV4-1 to TRBJ2-3; 7 bases fit TRBD2. After removal of 3 bases from V and 7 bases from J, the junction contained 4 bases not matched to a gene. The CDR3 contains 13 residues. CDR1 and CDR2 from the germline V gene are MGHRA and YSYEKL. The CDR3: CASSHILAHTQYF. In nucleotides, the CDR3 is TGCGCCAGCAGCCATATACTAGCGCATACGCAGTATTTT.

This clonotype appeared many times. Written as DNA, the CDR3 is TGTGCCAGCAGCCAGGGAGGGCCATTCTATGGCTACACCTTC. It codes for CASSQGGPFYGYTF. The chain joins TRBV3-1 to TRBJ1-2; D call uncertain. CDR1 and CDR2 (germline): LGHDT, YNNKEL (reference sequence). Trimming stripped 3 bases from V and 4 bases from J, with 12 bases between. The CDR3 is made up of 14 amino acids.

There are many counts of this clonotype. The rearrangement uses TRBV2 and TRBJ2-1; TRBD1 matches at 8 bases. After removal of 4 bases from V and 5 bases from J, the junction contained 7 bases not matched to a gene. Germline CDR1 reads SNHLY; CDR2 reads FYNNEI. This CDR3 contains 15 residues. The CDR3: CASSGDRGGNNEQFF. The CDR3 DNA reads as TGTGCCAGCAGTGGCGACAGGGGTGGAAACAATGAGCAGTTCTTC.

V gene TRBV10-3 combines with J gene TRBJ1-1, with TRBD1 matching 8 bases. This CDR3 spans 17 amino acids. With V trimmed by 0 bases and J by 1 base, 7 bases remained unmatched. CDR1 ENHRY and CDR2 SYGVKD come from the germline V gene. CDR3 sequence: CAISESATGAPNTEAFF. The CDR3 DNA reads as TGTGCCATCAGTGAGTCCGCGACAGGGGCCCCGAACACTGAAGCTTTCTTT.

This clonotype was recorded many times. This chain links TRBV4-1 with TRBJ1-4; D gene uncertain. Per germline, CDR1 MGHRA and CDR2 YSYEKL. The CDR3 has 12 residues. V was clipped by 2 bases and J by 8 bases, with 6 bases between them. In DNA form, the CDR3 reads TGCGCCAGCAGCCAATCTAGCGAAAAACTGTTTTTT. Encoded protein: CASSQSSEKLFF.

This clonotype has a handful of counts. Since the CDR3 does not end with the conserved phenylalanine or tryptophan, this likely comes from a read error. The V and J genes are TRBV5-1 and TRBJ1-2; possible D gene TRBD1, 6 bases. V gave up 0 bases and J gave up 5 bases, with 8 bases separating them. The CDR3 loop spans 13 amino acids. The germline V gene encodes CDR1 SGHRS and CDR2 YFSETQ. CDR3 sequence (DNA): TGCGCCAGCAGCTTGGAGACAGGTTATGGCTACACCTAC. Translated: CASSLETGYGYTY.

This clonotype has at least ten counts. V usage is TRBV6-2 or TRBV6-3 and J usage is TRBJ2-4; perhaps TRBD2 as D (5 bases). The CDR3 contains 13 residues. Trimming pared 0 bases from V and 16 bases from J, leaving 16 bases between. The germline CDR1 and CDR2 sequences are MNHEY and SVGEGT. CDR3 protein: CASSYSRVEPNYF. The CDR3 nucleotides are TGTGCCAGCAGTTACTCGAGGGTTGAACCTAACTACTTC.

This clonotype was found many times. This chain joins TRBV5-1 and TRBJ2-3, with TRBD2 matching 7 bases. Germline V CDR1 and CDR2: SGHRS, YFSETQ. There are 14 residues in the CDR3. V lost 3 bases to trimming and J lost 1 base; unmatched junction nucleotides: 2. CDR3 region: CASSSGGRTDTQYF. In nucleotides, the CDR3 is TGCGCCAGCAGCTCGGGGGGTCGCACAGATACGCAGTATTTT.

The chain has TRBV7-9 and TRBJ2-7; 7 bases fit TRBD2. Germline CDR1 reads SEHNR; CDR2 reads FQNEAQ (reference sequence). The CDR3 has 12 amino acids. Trimming cost V 4 bases and J 7 bases; bases outside gene matches: 4. Here the CDR3 reads CASSSWEGEQYF. CDR3 DNA: TGTGCCAGCAGCTCCTGGGAGGGGGAGCAGTACTTC.

Ten or more counts support this clonotype. The chain combines TRBV7-3 with TRBJ1-2; D ambiguous. CDR1 and CDR2 (germline): SGHTA, FQGTGA. V shed 2 bases and J shed 5 bases, with 12 bases lying between them. The length of the CDR3 is 14 residues. The CDR3 nucleotides read TGTGCCAGCAGCTTAGGGCCAGGCGGGTATGGCTACACCTTC. Its translation is CASSLGPGGYGYTF.

There are many counts of this clonotype. The genes are TRBV5-1 and TRBJ2-3; possible D gene TRBD2, 5 bases. Germline values: CDR1 SGHRS, CDR2 YFSETQ. V lost 3 bases, J lost 1 base, and 12 bases lay in between. The CDR3 contains 15 residues. CDR3 DNA sequence: TGCGCCAGCAGCTCGTCGAATAGCGGCACAGATACGCAGTATTTT. Translation: CASSSSNSGTDTQYF.

This clonotype was found many times. The rearrangement links TRBV5-5 to TRBJ1-1; D unresolved. The germline gives CDR1 SGHKS, CDR2 YYEKEE (reference sequence). The V end lost 2 bases, the J end lost 1 base, and 12 bases lay between the germline ends. CDR3 length: 15 residues. The CDR3 loop is CASSFGRAPNTEAFF. The DNA of the CDR3 is TGTGCCAGCAGCTTTGGGAGGGCACCGAACACTGAAGCTTTCTTT.

The table lists this clonotype with many counts. This chain uses TRBV18 with TRBJ1-5; TRBD1 matches 8 bases. CDR1 is KGHSH, CDR2 LQKENI, per germline. The CDR3 is 15 amino acids. Trimming at V came to 3 bases and at J to 6 bases, leaving 7 bases not matched to a gene. The CDR3 DNA follows: TGTGCCAGCTCACCCCAGGGGGCGCAAGGTCAGCCCCAGCATTTT. Translation gives CASSPQGAQGQPQHF.

This clonotype has a count of ten or more. The chain employs TRBV20-1 and TRBJ1-1; D remains ambiguous. This CDR3 comprises 12 residues. The V end lost 3 bases, the J end lost 0 bases, and 5 bases lay between the germline ends. Germline V gene lookup returns CDR1 DFQATT and CDR2 SNEGSKA (reference sequence). The CDR3 DNA follows: TGCAGTGCTAGTGGCGTGAACACTGAAGCTTTCTTT. This gives the protein CSASGVNTEAFF.

This clonotype was observed at least ten times. The rearrangement uses TRBV20-1 and TRBJ2-1; TRBD2 matches 9 bases. V lost 3 bases, J lost 9 bases, and 9 bases stayed unmatched. CDR3 length: 14 amino acids. Germline V CDR1 and CDR2: DFQATT, SNEGSKA (reference sequence). The CDR3 reads CSASRAGGLSEQFF. CDR3 nucleotide sequence: TGCAGTGCTAGCAGGGCGGGGGGGCTAAGTGAGCAGTTCTTC.

This clonotype was picked up many times. The CDR3 protein is CASSLIPGTNTGELFF. The CDR3 bases are TGCGCCAGCAGCTTGATCCCAGGGACGAACACCGGGGAGCTGTTTTTT. V gene TRBV5-1 combines with J gene TRBJ2-2; D is possibly TRBD1 (5 bases). Trimming removed 1 base at V and 0 bases at J, with 10 bases between. The CDR3 runs 16 residues. Per germline, CDR1 SGHRS and CDR2 YFSETQ.

This clonotype was detected many times. The chain carries TRBV6-6 and TRBJ1-4; 7 nucleotides align to TRBD1. J lost 5 bases, V lost 6 bases, and 9 bases had no gene match. From germline, CDR1 is MNHNY and CDR2 SVGAGI (reference sequence). There are 15 residues in the CDR3. The CDR3 reads CASSIEGARNEKLFF. The CDR3, as DNA: TGTGCCAGCAGCATAGAGGGGGCAAGGAATGAAAAACTGTTTTTT.

This clonotype has ten or more counts. The chain couples TRBV18 to TRBJ1-5; TRBD1 agrees at 9 bases. Germline CDR1 KGHSH, CDR2 LQKENI. The V segment lost 6 bases and the J segment 4 bases; nucleotides outside the gene matches: 4. There are 14 residues in the CDR3. The CDR3 reads CASSTGGPNQPQHF. The CDR3 coding sequence is TGTGCCAGCTCTACAGGGGGCCCGAATCAGCCCCAGCATTTT.

Ten or more counts support this clonotype. This chain links TRBV30 with TRBJ1-1, with D maybe TRBD1 (5 bases). This CDR3 is built from 13 residues. Per germline, CDR1 GTSNPN and CDR2 SVGIG (reference sequence). With 0 bases removed from V and 7 bases from J, the gap between germline ends came to 12 bases. Here the CDR3 reads CAWSVLAGVEAFF. In nucleotides, the CDR3 is TGTGCCTGGAGTGTACTTGCGGGGGTTGAAGCTTTCTTT. Drawing the rest from reference TRBV30 and TRBJ1-1, the complete variable domain is SQTIHQWPATLVQPVGSPLSLECTVEGTSNPNLYWYRQAAGRGLQLLFYSVGIGQISSEVPQNLSASRPQDRQFILSSKKLLLSDSGFYLCAWSVLAGVEAFFGQGTRLTVV.

This clonotype was seen more than once but under ten times. The V and J genes are TRBV5-1 and TRBJ2-3; 7 nucleotides align to TRBD2. The CDR3 is 16 amino acids. Germline assignment: CDR1 SGHRS and CDR2 YFSETQ. J gave up 0 bases and V 6 bases, and 10 bases lay outside the gene matches. The CDR3 region is CASTKGDYPSTDTQYF. CDR3 DNA: TGCGCCAGCACCAAAGGGGACTATCCTAGCACAGATACGCAGTATTTT.

This clonotype was seen ten or more times. This chain links TRBV20-1 with TRBJ1-2; no definite D call. CDR1 is DFQATT and CDR2 is SNEGSKA in the germline V gene (reference sequence). Trimming left V 0 bases short and J 7 bases short, with 9 bases between. This CDR3 spans 12 amino acids. CDR3 protein: CSAREGSPGYTF. CDR3 in DNA: TGCAGTGCTAGAGAGGGTAGTCCTGGCTACACCTTC.

This clonotype was counted at least ten times. The chain uses TRBV9 and TRBJ2-3; 7 bases fit TRBD2. V lost 4 bases, J lost 0 bases, and 14 bases stayed unmatched. Germline values: CDR1 SGDLS, CDR2 YYNGEE. The CDR3 is 18 residues long. This chain's CDR3 is CASSRLRGSGKSTDTQYF. In DNA form, the CDR3 reads TGTGCCAGCAGCCGGCTTCGGGGAAGCGGGAAGAGCACAGATACGCAGTATTTT.

This clonotype was seen repeatedly, ten times or more. The CDR3 bases are TGTGCCAGCAGCTTATGGGGGCGAGGTGAAGCTTTCTTT. Translation gives CASSLWGRGEAFF. The chain has TRBV7-2 and TRBJ1-1; TRBD1 is a possible D gene (6 bases). There are 13 residues in the CDR3. V lost 2 bases and J 7 bases, leaving 11 bases between the germline ends. The germline V gene has CDR1 SGHTA and CDR2 FQGNSA.

In this sample, this clonotype turned up many times. The genes are TRBV20-1 and TRBJ2-3; D possibly corresponds to TRBD2 (5 bases). The V gene lost 1 base and the J gene lost 6 bases, with 17 bases spanning the gap. CDR1 and CDR2 (germline): DFQATT, SNEGSKA (reference sequence). CDR3 length equals 15 residues. The CDR3 bases are TGCAGTGCTAGAGTTAAGGACTGGGCAGCGGATACGCAGTATTTT. This sequence encodes CSARVKDWAADTQYF.

This clonotype showed up many times. This chain uses TRBV20-1 with TRBJ2-2; D is perhaps TRBD2 (6 bases). Trimming removed 2 bases from V and 7 bases from J, with 11 bases in between. The CDR3 loop spans 13 amino acids. CDR1 and CDR2 from the germline V gene are DFQATT and SNEGSKA (reference sequence). Here the CDR3 DNA reads TGCAGTGCTAGACAAGGGACTGACGGGGAGCTGTTTTTT. It yields the protein CSARQGTDGELFF.

This clonotype was picked up a small number of times. CDR3 residues: CSASDRGNEKLFF. Here the CDR3 DNA reads TGCAGTGCTAGCGACAGGGGGAATGAAAAACTGTTTTTT. The chain carries TRBV20-1 and TRBJ1-4, with 9 bases matching TRBD1. Germline trimming cut 3 bases from V and 5 bases from J; bases unmatched to any gene: 1. This CDR3 is 13 amino acids long. CDR1 is DFQATT, CDR2 SNEGSKA, per germline (reference sequence).

Turning to this clonotype: It may be a read error: a sequence one base away is much more abundant. Since the CDR3 does not end with the conserved phenylalanine or tryptophan, this likely comes from a read error. The chain recombines TRBV25-1 with TRBJ1-2; 8 bases align to TRBD1. Germline CDR1 is MGHDK and CDR2 is SYGVNS. With V trimmed by 6 bases and J by 6 bases, 9 bases remained unmatched. This CDR3 is 14 amino acids long. In nucleotides, the CDR3 is TGTGCCAGCAGACCCCACGGACAGGGACATGGCTACACCTGC. The encoded protein is CASRPHGQGHGYTC.

In this sample, this clonotype turned up many times. The chain has TRBV7-2 and TRBJ2-6; D uncertain. With 3 bases removed from V and 2 bases from J, the gap between germline ends came to 2 bases. This CDR3 is built from 13 residues. Per the germline V gene, CDR1 is SGHTA and CDR2 is FQGNSA. The CDR3 loop is CASSFPGANVLTF. The CDR3 DNA reads TGTGCCAGCAGCTTCCCTGGGGCCAACGTCCTGACTTTC.

In this sample, this clonotype turned up many times. The chain employs TRBV11-2 and TRBJ2-3; D might be TRBD1 (6 bases). Looked up from germline, CDR1 is SGHAT and CDR2 is FQNNGV. The CDR3 has 14 residues. V shed 1 base and J shed 4 bases, with 9 bases lying between them. The CDR3 nucleotides are TGTGCCAGCAGCTTAGTACAGGGTGCAGATACGCAGTATTTT. This translates into CASSLVQGADTQYF.